This TCR beta chain emerged from a study of cytomegalovirus exposure and HLA in healthy donors. PCR used 60 Vbeta primers and 13 Jbeta primers. This table comes from immunoSEQ multiplex PCR, and its TCRdb copy is limited to in-frame clones, with some not included. The table shows 160,000 or so clones, with less than 85% occurring only once. Points from the study as a whole: A missense DCLRE1C variant was associated with V- and J-gene trimming of TCR beta chains in a later analysis, and an independent cohort replicated the association. Later analysis identified several of the most significant clusters that appeared linked to common viral pathogens.

Per the germline V gene, CDR1 is MNHNS and CDR2 is SASEGT. V shed 4 bases, J shed 2 bases, and the junction held 7 bases outside the gene matches. The CDR3 consists of 15 residues. Of note for this clone: The antigen is undetermined.

The sample was PBMCs. This TCR came from a woman between 50 and 59 years old in good health and CMV-seropositive. The genes are TRBV6-1 and TRBJ2-7; 8 nucleotides line up with TRBD1. The DNA of the CDR3 is TGTGCCAGCAGTGTGTGGGGACAGGTTGCCTACGAGCAGTACTTC. This encodes CASSVWGQVAYEQYF.